This T cell receptor beta chain was recovered during a study of read filtering for tumor transcriptome and immune sequencing. Study-wide background: TCR-mapped reads were about 4.05 to 10.27 million with IR-seq versus about 75 to 1,400 with RNA-seq. Study observations and caveats: In IR-seq, single-read clonotypes were roughly 80% of clonotypes but approximately 3.5% of reads. Dropping single-read clonotypes raised IR-seq and RNA-seq shared-clonotype correlation.

The ends lost 10 bases at V and 9 bases at J; junction bases unmatched: 16. This CDR3 is built from 15 residues. Germline V gene sequence: CDR1 LNHDA, CDR2 SQIVND (reference sequence). Molecular barcoded adaptors covering alpha/delta and beta/gamma chains were used on roughly 370 ng RNA. TCRdb reprocessed the reads with MiXCR, giving one entry per CDR3 protein. The data show fewer than 150,000 distinct CDR3 sequences, under 15% seen once. This clonotype was counted at least ten times. As yet, its antigen is unknown. The specimen sequenced was a population of CD138-negative cells sorted from bone marrow. The V and J genes are TRBV19 and TRBJ2-1; 9 bases map to TRBD2. The TCR sequence derives from a donor aged 40 or older with multiple myeloma. CDR3 protein: CATKAGGVGNGEQFF. The CDR3 nucleotides read TGTGCCACTAAAGCGGGAGGAGTGGGTAATGGTGAGCAGTTCTTC.